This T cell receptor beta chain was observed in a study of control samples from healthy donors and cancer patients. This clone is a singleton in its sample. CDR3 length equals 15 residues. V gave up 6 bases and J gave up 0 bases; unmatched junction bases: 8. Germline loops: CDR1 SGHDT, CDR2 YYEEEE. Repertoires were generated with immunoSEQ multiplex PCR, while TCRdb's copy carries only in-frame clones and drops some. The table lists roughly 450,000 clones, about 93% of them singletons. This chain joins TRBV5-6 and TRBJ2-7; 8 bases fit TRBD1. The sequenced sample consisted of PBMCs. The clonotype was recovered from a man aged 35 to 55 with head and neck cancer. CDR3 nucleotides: TGTGCCAGCACCTGGGGGACAGGAAGCTCCTACGAGCAGTACTTC. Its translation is CASTWGTGSSYEQYF.